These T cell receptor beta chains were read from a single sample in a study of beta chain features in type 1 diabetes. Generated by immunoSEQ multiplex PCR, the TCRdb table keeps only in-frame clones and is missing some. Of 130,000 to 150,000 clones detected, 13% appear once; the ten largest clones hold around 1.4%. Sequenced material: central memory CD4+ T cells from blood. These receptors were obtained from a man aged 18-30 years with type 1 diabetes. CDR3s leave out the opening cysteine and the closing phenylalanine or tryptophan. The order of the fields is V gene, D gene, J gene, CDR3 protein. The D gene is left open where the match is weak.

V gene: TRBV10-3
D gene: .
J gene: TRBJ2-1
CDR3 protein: AISEYNEQF

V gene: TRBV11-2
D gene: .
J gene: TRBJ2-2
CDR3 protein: ASSLELQTGELF

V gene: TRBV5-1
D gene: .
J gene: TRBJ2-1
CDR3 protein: ASSFGVQDEQF

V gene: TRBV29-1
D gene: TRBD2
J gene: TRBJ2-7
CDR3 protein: SVDTSGVFGEQY

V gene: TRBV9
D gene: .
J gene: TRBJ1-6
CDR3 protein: ASSVARVRGRRAPLH

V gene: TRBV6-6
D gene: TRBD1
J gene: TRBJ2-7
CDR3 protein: ASSYVPGTGAYEQY

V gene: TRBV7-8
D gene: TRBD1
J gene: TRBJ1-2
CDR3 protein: ASRRGGQGGVYGYT

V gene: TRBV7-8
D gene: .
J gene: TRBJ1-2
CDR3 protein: ASSLRKSKAYGYT

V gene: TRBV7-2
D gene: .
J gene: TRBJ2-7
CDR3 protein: ASSLDSSYEQY

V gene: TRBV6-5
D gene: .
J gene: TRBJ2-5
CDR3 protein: ASSSSQETQY

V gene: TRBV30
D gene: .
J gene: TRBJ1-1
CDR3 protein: AWRNWRGGTEAF

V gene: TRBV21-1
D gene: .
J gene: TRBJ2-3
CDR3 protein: ASTSGGADTQY

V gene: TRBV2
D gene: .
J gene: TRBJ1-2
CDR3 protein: ASSGRTALRDGYT

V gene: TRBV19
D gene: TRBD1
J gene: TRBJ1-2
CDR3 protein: ASKRDSLNYGYT

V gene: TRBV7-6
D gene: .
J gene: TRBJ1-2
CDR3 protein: AIEKNYGYT

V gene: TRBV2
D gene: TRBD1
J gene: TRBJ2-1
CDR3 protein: ASSEPDRGSNEQF

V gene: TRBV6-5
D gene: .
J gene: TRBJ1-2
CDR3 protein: ASSRRWANYGYT

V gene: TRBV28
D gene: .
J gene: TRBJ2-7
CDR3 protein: ASSSGPLPLEQY

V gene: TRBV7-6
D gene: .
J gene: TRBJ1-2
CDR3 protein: ASSFPGGGYT

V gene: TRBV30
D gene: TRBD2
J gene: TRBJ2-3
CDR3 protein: AWSWLAGTDTQY

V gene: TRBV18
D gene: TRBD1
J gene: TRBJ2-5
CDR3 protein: ASSPPNRGTETQY

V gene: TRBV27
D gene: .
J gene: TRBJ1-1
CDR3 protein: ASSPGHSNTEAF

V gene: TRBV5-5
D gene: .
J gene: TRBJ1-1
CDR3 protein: ASSLGSVNTEAF

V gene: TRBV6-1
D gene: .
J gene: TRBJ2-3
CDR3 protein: ATHGVPSTDTQY

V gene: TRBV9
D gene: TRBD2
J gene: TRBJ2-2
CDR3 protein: ASSEGLAGNTGELF

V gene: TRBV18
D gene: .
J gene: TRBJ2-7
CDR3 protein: ASSPRMGGLGYEQY

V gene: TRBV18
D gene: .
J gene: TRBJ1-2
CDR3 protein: ASSPSGGSDGYT

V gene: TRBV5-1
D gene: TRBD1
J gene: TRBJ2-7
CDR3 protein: ASSLSPQGAGYEQY

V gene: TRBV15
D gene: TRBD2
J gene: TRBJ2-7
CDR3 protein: ATSREGSGGAYEQY

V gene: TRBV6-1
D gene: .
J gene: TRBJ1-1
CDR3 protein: ASSWTDTEAF

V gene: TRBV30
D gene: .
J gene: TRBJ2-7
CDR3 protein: AWSVGGRGY

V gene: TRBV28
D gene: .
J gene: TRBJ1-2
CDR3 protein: ASSFSPLDNYGYT

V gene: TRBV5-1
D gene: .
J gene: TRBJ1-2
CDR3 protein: ASSLDRPSDGYT

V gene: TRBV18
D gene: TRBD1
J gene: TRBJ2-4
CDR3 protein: ASSLGQGSIGIQY

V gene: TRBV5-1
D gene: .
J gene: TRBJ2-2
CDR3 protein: ASSGGLLGGELF

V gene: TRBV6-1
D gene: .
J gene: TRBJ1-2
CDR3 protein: ASSDPTVHGYT

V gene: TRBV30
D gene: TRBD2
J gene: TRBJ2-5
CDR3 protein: AWSPPSGGALGETQY

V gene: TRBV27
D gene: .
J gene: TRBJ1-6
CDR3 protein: ASSSPPDSPLH

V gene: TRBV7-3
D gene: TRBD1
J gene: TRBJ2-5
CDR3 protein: ASSLMGQRQETQY

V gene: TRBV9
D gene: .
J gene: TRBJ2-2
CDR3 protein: ASSGTRRGPPNTGELF

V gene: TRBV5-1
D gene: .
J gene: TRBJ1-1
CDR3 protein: ASSFRAGRNTEAF

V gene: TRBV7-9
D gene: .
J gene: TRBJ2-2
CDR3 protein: ASRPTVPTGELF

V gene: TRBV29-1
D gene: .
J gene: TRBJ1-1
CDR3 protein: SVGAWTNTEAF

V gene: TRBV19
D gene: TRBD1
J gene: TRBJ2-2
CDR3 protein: ASSTGQGRPGELF

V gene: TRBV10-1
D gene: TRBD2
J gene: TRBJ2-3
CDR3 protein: ASSIAGEDTQY

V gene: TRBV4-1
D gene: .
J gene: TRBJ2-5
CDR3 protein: ASSQAPTGVQETQY

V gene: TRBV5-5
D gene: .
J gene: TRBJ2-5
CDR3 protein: ASSLFLQALQETQY

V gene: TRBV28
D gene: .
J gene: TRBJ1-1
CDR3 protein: ASSPWGVTEAF

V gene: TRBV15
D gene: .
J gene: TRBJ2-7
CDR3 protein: ATSRGEGRSYEQY

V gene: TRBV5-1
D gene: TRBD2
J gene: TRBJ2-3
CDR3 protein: ASSQRLAGGDTQY

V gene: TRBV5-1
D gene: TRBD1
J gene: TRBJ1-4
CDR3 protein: ASSPQGATNEKLF

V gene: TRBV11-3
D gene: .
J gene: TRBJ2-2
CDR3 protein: ASSLDPGGLELF

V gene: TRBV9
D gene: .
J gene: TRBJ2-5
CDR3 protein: ASSPGHQARETQY

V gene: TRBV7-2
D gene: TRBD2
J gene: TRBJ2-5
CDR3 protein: ASSPTSRDQY

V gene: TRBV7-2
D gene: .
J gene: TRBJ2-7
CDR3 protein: ASSLGQIYEQY

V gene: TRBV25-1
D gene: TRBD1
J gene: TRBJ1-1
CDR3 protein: ASSGKGQGSTEAF

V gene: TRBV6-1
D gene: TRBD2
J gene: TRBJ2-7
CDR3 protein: ASSDRGVSSYEQY

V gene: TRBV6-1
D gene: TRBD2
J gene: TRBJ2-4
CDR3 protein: ASSERLAGDIAKNIQY

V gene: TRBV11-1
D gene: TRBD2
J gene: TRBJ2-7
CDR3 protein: ASSLSNYGASGDSEQY